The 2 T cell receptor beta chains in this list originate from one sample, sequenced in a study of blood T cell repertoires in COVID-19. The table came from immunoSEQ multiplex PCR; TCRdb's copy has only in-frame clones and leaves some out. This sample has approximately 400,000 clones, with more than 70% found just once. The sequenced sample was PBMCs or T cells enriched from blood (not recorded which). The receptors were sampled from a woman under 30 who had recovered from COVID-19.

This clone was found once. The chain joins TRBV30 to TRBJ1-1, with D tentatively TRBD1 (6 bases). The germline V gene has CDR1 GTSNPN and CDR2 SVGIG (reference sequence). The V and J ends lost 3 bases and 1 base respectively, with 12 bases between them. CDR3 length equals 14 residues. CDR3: CAWSAGTSNTEAFF. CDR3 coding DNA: TGTGCCTGGAGCGCCGGGACATCGAACACTGAAGCTTTCTTT.

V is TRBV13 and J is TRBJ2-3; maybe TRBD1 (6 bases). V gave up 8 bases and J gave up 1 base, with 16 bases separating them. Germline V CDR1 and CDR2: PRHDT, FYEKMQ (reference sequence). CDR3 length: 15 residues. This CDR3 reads CASSPQGWGTDTQYF. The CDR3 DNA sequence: TGTGCCAGCTCCCCACAGGGCTGGGGCACAGATACGCAGTATTTT.